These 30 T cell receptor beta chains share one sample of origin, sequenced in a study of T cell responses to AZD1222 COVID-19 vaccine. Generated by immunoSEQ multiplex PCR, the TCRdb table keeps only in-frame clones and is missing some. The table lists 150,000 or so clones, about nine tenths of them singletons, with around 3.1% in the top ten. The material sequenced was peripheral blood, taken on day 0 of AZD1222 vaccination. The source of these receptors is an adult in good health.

CDR3 sequence (DNA): TGTGCCAGCAGCGTAGATTGGGATTCACCCCTCCACTTT. It yields the protein CASSVDWDSPLHF. The chain uses TRBV9 and TRBJ1-6; no reliable D call. V was shortened by 0 bases and J by 8 bases, with 6 bases between the two germline ends. The CDR3 has 13 amino acids. Germline CDR1 is SGDLS and CDR2 is YYNGEE.

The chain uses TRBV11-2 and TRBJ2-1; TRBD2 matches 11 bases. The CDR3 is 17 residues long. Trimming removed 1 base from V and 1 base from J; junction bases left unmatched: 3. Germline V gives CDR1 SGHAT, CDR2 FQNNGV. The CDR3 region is CASSLVLAGGSYNEQFF. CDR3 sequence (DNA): TGTGCCAGCAGCTTAGTCCTAGCGGGGGGATCCTACAATGAGCAGTTCTTC. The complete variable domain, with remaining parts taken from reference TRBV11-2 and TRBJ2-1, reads EAGVAQSPRYKIIEKRQSVAFWCNPISGHATLYWYQQILGQGPKLLIQFQNNGVVDDSQLPKDRFSAERLKGVDSTLKIQPAKLEDSAVYLCASSLVLAGGSYNEQFFGPGTRLTVL.

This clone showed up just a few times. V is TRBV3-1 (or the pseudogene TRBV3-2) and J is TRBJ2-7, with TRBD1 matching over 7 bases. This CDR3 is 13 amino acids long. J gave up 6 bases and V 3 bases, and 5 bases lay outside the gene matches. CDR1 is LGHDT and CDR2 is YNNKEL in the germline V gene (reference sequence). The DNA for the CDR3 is TGTGCCAGCAGCCATGACAGGGACGGCGAGCAGTACTTC. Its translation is CASSHDRDGEQYF.

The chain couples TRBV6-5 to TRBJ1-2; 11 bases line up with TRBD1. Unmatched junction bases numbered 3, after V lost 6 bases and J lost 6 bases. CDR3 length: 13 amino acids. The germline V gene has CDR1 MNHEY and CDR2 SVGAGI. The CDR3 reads CASRTGQGDGYTF. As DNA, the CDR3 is TGTGCCAGCAGGACGGGACAGGGGGATGGCTACACCTTC.

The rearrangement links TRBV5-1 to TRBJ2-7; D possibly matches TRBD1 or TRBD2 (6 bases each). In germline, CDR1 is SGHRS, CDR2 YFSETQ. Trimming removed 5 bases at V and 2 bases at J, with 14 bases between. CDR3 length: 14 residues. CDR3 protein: CASRLEGGAYEQYF. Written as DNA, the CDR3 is TGCGCCAGCAGGCTCGAGGGGGGAGCCTACGAGCAGTACTTC.

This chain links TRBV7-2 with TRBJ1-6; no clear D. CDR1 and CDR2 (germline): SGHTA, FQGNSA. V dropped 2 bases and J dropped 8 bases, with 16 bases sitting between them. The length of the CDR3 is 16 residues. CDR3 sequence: CASSLRPVGLDSPLHF. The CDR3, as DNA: TGTGCCAGCAGCTTACGGCCAGTCGGGTTGGATTCACCCCTCCACTTT.

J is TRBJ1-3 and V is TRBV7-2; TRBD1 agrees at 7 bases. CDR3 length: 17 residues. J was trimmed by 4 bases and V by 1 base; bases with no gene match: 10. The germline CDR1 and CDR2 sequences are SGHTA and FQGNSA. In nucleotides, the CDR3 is TGTGCCAGCAGCTTAGAGGGGACCAGGGGGTCGGGAAACACCATATATTTT. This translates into CASSLEGTRGSGNTIYF. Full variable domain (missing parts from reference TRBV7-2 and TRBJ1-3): GAGVSQSPSNKVTEKGKDVELRCDPISGHTALYWYRQSLGQGLEFLIYFQGNSAPDKSGLPSDRFSAERTGGSVSTLTIQRTQQEDSAVYLCASSLEGTRGSGNTIYFGEGSWLTVV.

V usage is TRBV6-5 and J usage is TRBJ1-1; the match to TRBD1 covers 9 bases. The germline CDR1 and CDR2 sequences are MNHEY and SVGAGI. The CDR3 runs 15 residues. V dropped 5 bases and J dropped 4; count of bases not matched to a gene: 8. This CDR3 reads CASSPQQGASTEAFF. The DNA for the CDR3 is TGTGCCAGCAGTCCCCAACAGGGGGCTAGCACTGAAGCTTTCTTT.

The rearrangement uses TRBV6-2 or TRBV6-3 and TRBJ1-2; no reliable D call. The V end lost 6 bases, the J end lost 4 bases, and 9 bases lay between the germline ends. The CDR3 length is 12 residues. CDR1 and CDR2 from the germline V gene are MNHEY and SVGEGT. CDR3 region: CASSPFVYGYTF. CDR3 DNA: TGTGCCAGCAGCCCATTTGTCTATGGCTACACCTTC.

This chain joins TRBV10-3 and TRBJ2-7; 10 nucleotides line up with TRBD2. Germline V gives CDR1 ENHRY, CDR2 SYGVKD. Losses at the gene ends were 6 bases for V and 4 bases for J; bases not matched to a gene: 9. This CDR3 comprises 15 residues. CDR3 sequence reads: CAIREPTSGPYEQYF. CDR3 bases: TGTGCCATCAGAGAGCCGACTAGCGGGCCTTACGAGCAGTACTTC.

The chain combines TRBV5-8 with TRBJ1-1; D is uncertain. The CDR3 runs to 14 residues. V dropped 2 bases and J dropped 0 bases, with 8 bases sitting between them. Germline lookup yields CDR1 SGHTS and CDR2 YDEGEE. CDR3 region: CASSFSGMNTEAFF. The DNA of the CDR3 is TGTGCCAGCAGCTTTTCGGGAATGAACACTGAAGCTTTCTTT.

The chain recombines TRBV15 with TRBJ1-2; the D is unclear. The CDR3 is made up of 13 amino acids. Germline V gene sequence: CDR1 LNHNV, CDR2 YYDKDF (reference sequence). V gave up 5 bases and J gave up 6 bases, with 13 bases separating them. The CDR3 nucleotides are TGTGCCACCAGCGAGCTCGGACGGGATGGCTACACCTTC. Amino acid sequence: CATSELGRDGYTF.

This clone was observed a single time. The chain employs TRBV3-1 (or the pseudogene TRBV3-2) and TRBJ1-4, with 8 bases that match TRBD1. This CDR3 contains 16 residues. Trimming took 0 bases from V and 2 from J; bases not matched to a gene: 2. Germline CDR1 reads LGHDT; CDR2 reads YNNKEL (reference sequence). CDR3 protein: CASSQEQGATNEKLFF. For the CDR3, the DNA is TGTGCCAGCAGCCAAGAGCAGGGGGCGACTAATGAAAAACTGTTTTTT.

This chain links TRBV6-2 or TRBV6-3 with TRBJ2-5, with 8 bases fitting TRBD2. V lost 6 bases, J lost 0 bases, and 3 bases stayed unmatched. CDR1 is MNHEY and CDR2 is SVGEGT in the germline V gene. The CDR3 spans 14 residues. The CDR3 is CASSPGGYQETQYF. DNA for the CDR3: TGTGCCAGCAGCCCGGGGGGGTACCAAGAGACCCAGTACTTC.

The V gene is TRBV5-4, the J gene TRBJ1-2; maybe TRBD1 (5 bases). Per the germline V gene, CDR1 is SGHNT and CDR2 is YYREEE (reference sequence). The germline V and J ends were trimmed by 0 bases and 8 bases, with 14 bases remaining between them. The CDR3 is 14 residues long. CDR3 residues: CASSLVGGPSGYTF. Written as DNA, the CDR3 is TGTGCCAGCAGCTTGGTCGGGGGACCGTCGGGCTACACCTTC.

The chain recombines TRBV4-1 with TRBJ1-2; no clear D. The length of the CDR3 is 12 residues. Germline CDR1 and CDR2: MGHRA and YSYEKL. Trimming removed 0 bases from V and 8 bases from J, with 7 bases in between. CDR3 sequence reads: CASSQDLRGYTF. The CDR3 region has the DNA TGCGCCAGCAGCCAAGATTTGAGGGGCTACACCTTC.

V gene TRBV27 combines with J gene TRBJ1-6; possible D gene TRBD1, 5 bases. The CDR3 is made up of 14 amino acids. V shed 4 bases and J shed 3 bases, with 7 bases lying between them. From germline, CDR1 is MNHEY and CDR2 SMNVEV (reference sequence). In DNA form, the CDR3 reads TGTGCCAGCAGTTCCGACAGCTATAATTCACCCCTCCACTTT. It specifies CASSSDSYNSPLHF.

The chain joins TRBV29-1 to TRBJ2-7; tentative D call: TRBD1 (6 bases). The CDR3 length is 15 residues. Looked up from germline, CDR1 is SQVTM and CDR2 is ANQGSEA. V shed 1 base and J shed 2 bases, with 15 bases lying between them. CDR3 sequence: CSVEGTPKGAYEQYF. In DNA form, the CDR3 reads TGCAGCGTTGAAGGCACCCCGAAGGGGGCCTACGAGCAGTACTTC.

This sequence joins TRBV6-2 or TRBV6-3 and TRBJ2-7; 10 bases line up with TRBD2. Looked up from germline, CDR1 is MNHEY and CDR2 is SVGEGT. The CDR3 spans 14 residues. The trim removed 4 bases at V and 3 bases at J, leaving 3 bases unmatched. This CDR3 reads CASSFSGGIYEQYF. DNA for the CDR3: TGTGCCAGCAGTTTTAGCGGGGGGATCTACGAGCAGTACTTC.

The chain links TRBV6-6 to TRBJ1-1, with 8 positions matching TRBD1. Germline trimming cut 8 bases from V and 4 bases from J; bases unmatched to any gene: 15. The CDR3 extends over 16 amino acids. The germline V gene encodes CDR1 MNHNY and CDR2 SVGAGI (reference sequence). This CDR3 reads CASLIRTGRWITEAFF. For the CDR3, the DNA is TGTGCCAGCCTAATTCGGACAGGGCGCTGGATCACTGAAGCTTTCTTT.

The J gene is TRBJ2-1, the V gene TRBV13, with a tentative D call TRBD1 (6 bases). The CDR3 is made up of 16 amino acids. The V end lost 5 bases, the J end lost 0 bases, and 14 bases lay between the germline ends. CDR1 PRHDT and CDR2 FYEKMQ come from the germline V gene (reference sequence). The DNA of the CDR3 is TGTGCCAGCAGCGGGGACACGTCCAGCTCCTACAATGAGCAGTTCTTC. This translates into CASSGDTSSSYNEQFF.

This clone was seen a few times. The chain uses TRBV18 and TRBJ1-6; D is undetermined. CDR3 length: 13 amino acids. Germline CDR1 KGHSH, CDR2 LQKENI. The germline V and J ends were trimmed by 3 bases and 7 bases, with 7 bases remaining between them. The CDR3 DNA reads TGTGCCAGCTCACCCGCCGGGAATTCACCCCTCCACTTT. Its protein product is CASSPAGNSPLHF.

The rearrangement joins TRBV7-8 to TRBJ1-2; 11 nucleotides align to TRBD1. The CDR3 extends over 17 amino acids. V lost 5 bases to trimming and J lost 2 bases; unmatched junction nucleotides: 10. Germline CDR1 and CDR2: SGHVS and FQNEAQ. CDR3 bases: TGTGCCAGCAGCCCCCTCGGGACAGGGGGAGAAAACTATGGCTACACCTTC. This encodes CASSPLGTGGENYGYTF.

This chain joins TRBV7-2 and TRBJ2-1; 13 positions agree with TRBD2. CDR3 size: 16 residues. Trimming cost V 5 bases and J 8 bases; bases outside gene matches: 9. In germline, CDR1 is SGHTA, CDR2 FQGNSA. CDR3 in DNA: TGTGCCAGCAGCCTACTAGCGGGGGGGGTTACGTATGAGCAGTTCTTC. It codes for CASSLLAGGVTYEQFF.

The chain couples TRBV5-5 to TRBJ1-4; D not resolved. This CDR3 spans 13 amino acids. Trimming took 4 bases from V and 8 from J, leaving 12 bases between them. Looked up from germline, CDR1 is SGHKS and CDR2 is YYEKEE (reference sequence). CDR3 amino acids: CASSPAGNEKLFF. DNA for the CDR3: TGTGCCAGCAGCCCCGCCGGGAACGAAAAACTGTTTTTT.

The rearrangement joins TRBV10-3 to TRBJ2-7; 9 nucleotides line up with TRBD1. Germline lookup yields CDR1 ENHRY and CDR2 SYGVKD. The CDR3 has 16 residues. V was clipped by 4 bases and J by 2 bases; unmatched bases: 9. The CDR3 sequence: CAISGPDRTGAYEQYF. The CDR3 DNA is TGTGCCATCAGTGGCCCGGACCGGACAGGGGCCTACGAGCAGTACTTC.

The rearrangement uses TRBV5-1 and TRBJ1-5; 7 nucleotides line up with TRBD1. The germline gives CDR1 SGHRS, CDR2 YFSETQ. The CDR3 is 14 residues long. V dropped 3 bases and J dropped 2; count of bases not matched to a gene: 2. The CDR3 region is CASSSGTGNQPQHF. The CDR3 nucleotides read TGCGCCAGCAGCTCGGGGACAGGCAATCAGCCCCAGCATTTT. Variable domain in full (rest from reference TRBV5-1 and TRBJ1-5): KAGVTQTPRYLIKTRGQQVTLSCSPISGHRSVSWYQQTPGQGLQFLFEYFSETQRNKGNFPGRFSGRQFSNSRSEMNVSTLELGDSALYLCASSSGTGNQPQHFGDGTRLSIL.

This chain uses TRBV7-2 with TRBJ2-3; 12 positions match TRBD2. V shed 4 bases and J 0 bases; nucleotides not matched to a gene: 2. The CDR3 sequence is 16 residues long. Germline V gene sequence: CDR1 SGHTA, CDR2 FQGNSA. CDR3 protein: CASSSSGGASTDTQYF. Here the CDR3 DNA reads TGTGCCAGCAGCTCTAGCGGGGGGGCTAGCACAGATACGCAGTATTTT.

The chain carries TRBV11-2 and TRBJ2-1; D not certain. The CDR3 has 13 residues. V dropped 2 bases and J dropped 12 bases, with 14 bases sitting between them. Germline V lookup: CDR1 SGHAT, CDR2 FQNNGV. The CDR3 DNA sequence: TGTGCCAGCAGCTTATCCAGAAGTCAGCCGCAGTTCTTC. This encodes CASSLSRSQPQFF.

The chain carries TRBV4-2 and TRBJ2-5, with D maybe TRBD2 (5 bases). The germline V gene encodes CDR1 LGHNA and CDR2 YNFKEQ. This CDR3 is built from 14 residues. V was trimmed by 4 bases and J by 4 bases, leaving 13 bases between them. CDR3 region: CASSPSSAGETQYF. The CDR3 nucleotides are TGTGCCAGCAGCCCATCCTCGGCGGGAGAGACCCAGTACTTC.